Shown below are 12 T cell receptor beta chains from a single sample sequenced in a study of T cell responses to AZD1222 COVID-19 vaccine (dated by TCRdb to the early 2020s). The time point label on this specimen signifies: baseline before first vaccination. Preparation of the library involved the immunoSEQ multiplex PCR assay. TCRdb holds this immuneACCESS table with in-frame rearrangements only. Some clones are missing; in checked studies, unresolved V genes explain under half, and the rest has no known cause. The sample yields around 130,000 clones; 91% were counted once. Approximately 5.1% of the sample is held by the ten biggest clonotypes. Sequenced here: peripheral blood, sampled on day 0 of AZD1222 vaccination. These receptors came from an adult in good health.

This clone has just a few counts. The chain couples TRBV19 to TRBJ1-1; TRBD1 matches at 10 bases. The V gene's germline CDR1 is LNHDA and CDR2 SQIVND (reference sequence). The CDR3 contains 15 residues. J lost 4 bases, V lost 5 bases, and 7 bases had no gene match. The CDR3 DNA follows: TGTGCCAGTAGTTTACGGACAGGGGGGACCACTGAAGCTTTCTTT. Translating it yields CASSLRTGGTTEAFF.

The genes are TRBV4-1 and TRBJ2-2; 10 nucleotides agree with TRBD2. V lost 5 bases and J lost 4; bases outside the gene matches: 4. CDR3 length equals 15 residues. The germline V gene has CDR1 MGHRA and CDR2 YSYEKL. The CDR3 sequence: CASSLGTSVTGELFF. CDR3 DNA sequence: TGCGCCAGCAGCTTAGGGACTAGCGTCACCGGGGAGCTGTTTTTT.

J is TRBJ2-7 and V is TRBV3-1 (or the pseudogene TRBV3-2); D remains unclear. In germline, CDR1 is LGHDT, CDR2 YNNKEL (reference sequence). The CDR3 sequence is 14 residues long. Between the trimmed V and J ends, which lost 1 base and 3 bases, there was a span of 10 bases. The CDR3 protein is CASSQGGRSYEQYF. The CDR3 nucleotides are TGTGCCAGCAGCCAAGGAGGAAGGAGCTACGAGCAGTACTTC.

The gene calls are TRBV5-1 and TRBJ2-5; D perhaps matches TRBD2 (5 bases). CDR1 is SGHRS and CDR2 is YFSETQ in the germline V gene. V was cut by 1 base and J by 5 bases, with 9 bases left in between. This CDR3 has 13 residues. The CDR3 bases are TGCGCCAGCAGCTTGCGCGGCGGGGAGACCCAGTACTTC. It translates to CASSLRGGETQYF. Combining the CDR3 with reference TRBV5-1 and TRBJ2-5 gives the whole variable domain KAGVTQTPRYLIKTRGQQVTLSCSPISGHRSVSWYQQTPGQGLQFLFEYFSETQRNKGNFPGRFSGRQFSNSRSEMNVSTLELGDSALYLCASSLRGGETQYFGPGTRLLVL.

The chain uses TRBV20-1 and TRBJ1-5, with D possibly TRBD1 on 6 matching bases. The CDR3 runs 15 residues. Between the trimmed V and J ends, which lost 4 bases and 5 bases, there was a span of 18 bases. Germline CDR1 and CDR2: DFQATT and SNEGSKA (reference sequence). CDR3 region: CSATEIQGAHQPQHF. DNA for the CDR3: TGCAGTGCTACTGAAATACAGGGAGCCCATCAGCCCCAGCATTTT.

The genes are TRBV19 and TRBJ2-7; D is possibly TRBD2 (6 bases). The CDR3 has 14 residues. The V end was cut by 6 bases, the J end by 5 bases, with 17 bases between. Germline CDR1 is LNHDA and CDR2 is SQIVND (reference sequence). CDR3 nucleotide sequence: TGTGCCAGTAGCCCAATTTTGGGGGGAGACGAGCAGTACTTC. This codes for CASSPILGGDEQYF. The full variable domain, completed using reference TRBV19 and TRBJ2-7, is DGGITQSPKYLFRKEGQNVTLSCEQNLNHDAMYWYRQDPGQGLRLIYYSQIVNDFQKGDIAEGYSVSREKKESFPLTVTSAQKNPTAFYLCASSPILGGDEQYFGPGTRLTVT.

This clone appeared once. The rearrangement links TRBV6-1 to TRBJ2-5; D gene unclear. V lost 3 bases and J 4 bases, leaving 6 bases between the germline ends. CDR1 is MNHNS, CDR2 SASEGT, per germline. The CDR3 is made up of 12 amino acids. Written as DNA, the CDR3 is TGTGCCAGCAGTGATCTAGGAGAGACCCAGTACTTC. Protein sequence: CASSDLGETQYF.

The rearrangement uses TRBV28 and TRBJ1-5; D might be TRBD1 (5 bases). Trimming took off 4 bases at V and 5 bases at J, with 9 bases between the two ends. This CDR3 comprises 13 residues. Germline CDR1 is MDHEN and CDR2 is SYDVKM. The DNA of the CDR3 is TGTGCCAGCAGTTCGCAGGGAGATCAGCCCCAGCATTTT. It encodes CASSSQGDQPQHF.

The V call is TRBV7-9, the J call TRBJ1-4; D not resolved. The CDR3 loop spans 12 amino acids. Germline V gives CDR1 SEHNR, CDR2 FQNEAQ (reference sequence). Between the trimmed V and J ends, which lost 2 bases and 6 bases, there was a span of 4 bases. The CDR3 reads CASSLPDEKLFF. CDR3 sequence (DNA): TGTGCCAGCAGCTTACCGGATGAAAAACTGTTTTTT.

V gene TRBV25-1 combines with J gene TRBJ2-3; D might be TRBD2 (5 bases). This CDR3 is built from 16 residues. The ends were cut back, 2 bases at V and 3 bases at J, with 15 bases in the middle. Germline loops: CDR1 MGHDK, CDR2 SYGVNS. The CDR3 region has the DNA TGTGCCAGCAGTGAAGGAGGCTTTACGGGGACAGATACGCAGTATTTT. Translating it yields CASSEGGFTGTDTQYF.

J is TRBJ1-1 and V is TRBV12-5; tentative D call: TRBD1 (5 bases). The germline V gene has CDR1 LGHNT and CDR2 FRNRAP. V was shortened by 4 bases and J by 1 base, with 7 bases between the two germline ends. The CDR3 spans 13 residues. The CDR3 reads CASGSGGNTEAFF. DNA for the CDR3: TGTGCTAGTGGTTCGGGGGGGAACACTGAAGCTTTCTTT.

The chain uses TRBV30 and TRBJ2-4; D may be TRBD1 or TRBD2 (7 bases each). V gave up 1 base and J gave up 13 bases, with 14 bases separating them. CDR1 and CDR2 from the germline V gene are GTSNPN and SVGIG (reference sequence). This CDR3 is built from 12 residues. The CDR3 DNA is TGTGCCTGGAGTGCAGGGGGGGATCTCCAGTACTTC. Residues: CAWSAGGDLQYF.